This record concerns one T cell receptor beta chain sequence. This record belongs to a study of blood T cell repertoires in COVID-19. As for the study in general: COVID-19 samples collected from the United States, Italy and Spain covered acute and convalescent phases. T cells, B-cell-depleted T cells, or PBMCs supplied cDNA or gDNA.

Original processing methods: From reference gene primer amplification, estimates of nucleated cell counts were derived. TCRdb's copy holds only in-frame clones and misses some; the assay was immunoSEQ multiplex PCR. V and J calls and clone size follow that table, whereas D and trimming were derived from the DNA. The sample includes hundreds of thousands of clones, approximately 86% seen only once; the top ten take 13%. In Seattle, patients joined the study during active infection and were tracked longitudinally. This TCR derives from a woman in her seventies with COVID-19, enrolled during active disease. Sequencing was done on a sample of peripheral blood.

The CDR3 coding sequence is TGTGCCAGCACAGGGAAAAAGAGTCTCACCGGGGAGCTGTTTTTT. Translation gives CASTGKKSLTGELFF. The chain has TRBV9 and TRBJ2-2; maybe TRBD1 (5 bases). This CDR3 region has 15 residues. Germline loops: CDR1 SGDLS, CDR2 YYNGEE. Trimming removed 6 bases at V and 4 bases at J, with 16 bases between.